This T cell receptor (beta chain) was identified in a study of post-analysis software for immune sequencing data. Broader study findings: TRBV5-6, TRBV5-1 and TRBV20-1 were among five TRBV segments more frequent in patients than controls.

Unique molecular identifiers were present in the TCR beta cDNA libraries. Once roughly 0.85 to 11 million T cells were used, a few hundred thousand cDNA molecules resulted. TCRdb re-analysed the PCR reads in MiXCR, keeping a single row per CDR3 protein. The repertoire has 820,000 or so distinct CDR3 sequences, about 50% of them found once; the top ten carry 4.6%. This clonotype showed up just a few times. Antigen: not known. Germline-derived CDR1 and CDR2 are MNHNS and SASEGT. J was trimmed by 2 bases and V by 6 bases; bases with no gene match: 7. The length of the CDR3 is 15 residues. V is TRBV6-1 and J is TRBJ2-7; 10 nucleotides match TRBD2. Sequencing was performed on blood. The origin of this receptor is a girl between 5 and 17 years old with multiple sclerosis. The CDR3 sequence is CASRKGLAATYEQYF. The CDR3, as DNA: TGTGCCAGCAGGAAAGGACTAGCGGCTACCTACGAGCAGTACTTC.